The 31 T cell receptor beta chains reported below all come from one sample, sequenced in a study of blood T cell repertoires in COVID-19. The repertoire was sequenced with immunoSEQ multiplex PCR; TCRdb's copy has only in-frame clones and lacks some. There are some 49,000 clones in the sample; under 95% occur only once, and 15% to 20% lies in the top ten. The sequencing sample was made of peripheral blood. These receptors originate from a man between 65 and 80 years old with active COVID-19.

The V and J genes are TRBV14 and TRBJ2-1; 8 nucleotides match TRBD2. Germline V lookup: CDR1 SGHDN, CDR2 FVKESK. J gave up 3 bases and V 4 bases, and 8 bases lay outside the gene matches. This CDR3 is 16 amino acids long. The CDR3 sequence: CASSPQSGGHYNEQFF. CDR3 coding DNA: TGTGCCAGCAGCCCCCAGAGCGGGGGACACTACAATGAGCAGTTCTTC.

The chain joins TRBV7-8 to TRBJ1-6; a possible D gene is TRBD1 (6 bases). Germline V lookup: CDR1 SGHVS, CDR2 FQNEAQ. Trimming took 6 bases from V and 7 from J, leaving 10 bases between them. This CDR3 region has 13 residues. The CDR3 here is CASRQGKNSPLHF. The DNA for the CDR3 is TGTGCCAGCAGACAGGGCAAAAATTCACCCCTCCACTTT.

The chain uses TRBV7-2 and TRBJ2-7; perhaps TRBD1 as D (5 bases). With 4 bases removed from V and 2 bases from J, the gap between germline ends came to 12 bases. Germline lookup yields CDR1 SGHTA and CDR2 FQGNSA. This CDR3 has 14 amino acids. The CDR3 here is CASSYPGNPYEQYF. CDR3 in DNA: TGTGCCAGCAGCTACCCAGGGAACCCCTACGAGCAGTACTTC.

The CDR3 region has the DNA TGTGCCAGCAGTTTAGGGACAGGGGGTAGCAATCAGCCCCAGCATTTT. Encoded protein: CASSLGTGGSNQPQHF. The V call is TRBV27, the J call TRBJ1-5, with 11 bases fitting TRBD1. J lost 0 bases, V lost 2 bases, and 0 bases had no gene match. Per the germline V gene, CDR1 is MNHEY and CDR2 is SMNVEV (reference sequence). The CDR3 is 16 amino acids.

The rearrangement uses TRBV7-8 and TRBJ2-1; 11 nucleotides line up with TRBD2. V trimming: 4 bases; J trimming: 9 bases; junction bases outside the gene matches: 8. The CDR3 loop spans 15 amino acids. From germline, CDR1 is SGHVS and CDR2 FQNEAQ. For the CDR3, the DNA is TGTGCCAGCAGCTGGTATAGCGGGGGGGAGGGTGAGCAGTTCTTC. Protein: CASSWYSGGEGEQFF.

The rearrangement uses TRBV7-2 and TRBJ2-2, with D perhaps TRBD2 (6 bases). Looked up from germline, CDR1 is SGHTA and CDR2 is FQGNSA. The CDR3 has 17 residues. Trimming took off 4 bases at V and 5 bases at J, with 20 bases between the two ends. The CDR3 DNA sequence: TGTGCCAGCAGCTCCCGAATGTCGGCGGGGAATACCGGGGAGCTGTTTTTT. This translates into CASSSRMSAGNTGELFF. Variable domain in full (rest from reference TRBV7-2 and TRBJ2-2): GAGVSQSPSNKVTEKGKDVELRCDPISGHTALYWYRQSLGQGLEFLIYFQGNSAPDKSGLPSDRFSAERTGGSVSTLTIQRTQQEDSAVYLCASSSRMSAGNTGELFFGEGSRLTVL.

V gene TRBV29-1 combines with J gene TRBJ1-4; D is possibly TRBD1 (6 bases). V was shortened by 4 bases and J by 0 bases, with 6 bases between the two germline ends. CDR1 and CDR2 from the germline V gene are SQVTM and ANQGSEA. The CDR3 extends over 13 amino acids. CDR3 region: CSVAGATNEKLFF. In nucleotides, the CDR3 is TGCAGCGTTGCAGGGGCAACTAATGAAAAACTGTTTTTT.

The chain is built from TRBV18 and TRBJ1-1; 12 positions match TRBD1. J lost 9 bases, V lost 3 bases, and 2 bases had no gene match. The germline V gene encodes CDR1 KGHSH and CDR2 LQKENI. This CDR3 is 13 amino acids long. In nucleotides, the CDR3 is TGTGCCAGCTCACCGCGGGACAGGGGGCAAGCTTTCTTT. This sequence encodes CASSPRDRGQAFF.

The genes are TRBV7-6 and TRBJ1-6, with a weak D call TRBD1 (6 bases). The CDR3 length is 17 residues. The germline gives CDR1 SGHVS, CDR2 FNYEAQ. Deletions cut 5 bases from V and 0 bases from J, with 14 bases between. The CDR3 region is CASSRGGASSYNSPLHF. CDR3 coding DNA: TGTGCCAGCAGCCGTGGGGGGGCAAGCTCCTATAATTCACCCCTCCACTTT.

The rearrangement links TRBV6-5 to TRBJ2-1, with 11 bases matching TRBD2. The CDR3 sequence is 15 residues long. Germline-derived CDR1 and CDR2 are MNHEY and SVGAGI. The ends lost 5 bases at V and 9 bases at J; junction bases unmatched: 9. DNA of the CDR3: TGTGCCAGCAGTCCTAGGACTAGCGGGTGGAGTGAGCAGTTCTTC. Its translation: CASSPRTSGWSEQFF.

The rearrangement joins TRBV30 to TRBJ2-1; 11 positions agree with TRBD1. CDR1 is GTSNPN, CDR2 SVGIG, per germline (reference sequence). The CDR3 covers 15 residues. V lost 3 bases to trimming and J lost 8 bases; unmatched junction nucleotides: 9. The CDR3 bases are TGTGCCTGGAGCCCGGGACAGGGGGTTTCTGATGAGCAGTTCTTC. This gives the protein CAWSPGQGVSDEQFF.

The chain is built from TRBV6-5 and TRBJ1-5; maybe TRBD1 (5 bases). Germline CDR1 is MNHEY and CDR2 is SVGAGI. The CDR3 consists of 14 residues. V was pared by 5 bases and J by 6 bases, with 14 bases between. CDR3 coding DNA: TGTGCCAGCAGTCCCTATCAGACAGTTCAGCCCCAGCATTTT. As protein: CASSPYQTVQPQHF.

The chain joins TRBV29-1 to TRBJ2-1; D unclear. V dropped 6 bases and J dropped 9 bases, with 15 bases sitting between them. The germline V gene encodes CDR1 SQVTM and CDR2 ANQGSEA. The CDR3 loop spans 12 amino acids. The CDR3 reads CSVLVPYGEQFF. The DNA for the CDR3 is TGCAGCGTCCTAGTCCCCTACGGTGAGCAGTTCTTC.

The chain couples TRBV11-2 to TRBJ2-1; D may be TRBD2 (5 bases). Trimming stripped 4 bases from V and 6 bases from J, with 16 bases between. Germline CDR1 reads SGHAT; CDR2 reads FQNNGV. This CDR3 has 15 amino acids. As DNA, the CDR3 is TGTGCCAGCAGCTCGTCCGGACTGCCCTCCAATGAGCAGTTCTTC. Translated, it gives CASSSSGLPSNEQFF.

The rearrangement links TRBV7-8 to TRBJ2-3; TRBD2 agrees at 14 bases. Trimming at V came to 10 bases and at J to 0 bases, leaving 9 bases not matched to a gene. CDR3 length: 17 residues. The germline V gene encodes CDR1 SGHVS and CDR2 FQNEAQ. The DNA of the CDR3 is TGTGCCACCCCCGGGACTAGCGGGAGACCCAGCACAGATACGCAGTATTTT. It yields the protein CATPGTSGRPSTDTQYF.

V is TRBV5-4 and J is TRBJ2-7; TRBD1 matches 9 bases. CDR1 is SGHNT, CDR2 YYREEE, per germline (reference sequence). The CDR3 length is 13 residues. V dropped 4 bases and J dropped 4; count of bases not matched to a gene: 3. The CDR3 reads CASSAGQGYEQYF. The DNA of the CDR3 is TGTGCCAGCAGCGCGGGACAGGGTTACGAGCAGTACTTC.

In regard to this clone: The same CDR3 is also encoded by other DNA sequences in this sample. CDR3 bases: TGTGCCAGCAGCCCCGGGGGAGATACGCAGTATTTT. It yields the protein CASSPGGDTQYF. The chain employs TRBV11-3 and TRBJ2-3; TRBD2 is a possible D gene (6 bases). V gave up 5 bases and J gave up 5 bases, with 8 bases separating them. The CDR3 has 12 residues. Germline V gene sequence: CDR1 SGHNT, CDR2 YENEEA. Supplemented by reference TRBV11-3 and TRBJ2-3, the full variable domain reads EAGVVQSPRYKIIEKKQPVAFWCNPISGHNTLYWYLQNLGQGPELLIRYENEEAVDDSQLPKDRFSAERLKGVDSTLKIQPAELGDSAVYLCASSPGGDTQYFGPGTRLTVL.

This clone has just a few counts. The CDR3 is CASSFRGYSGANVLTF. Here the CDR3 DNA reads TGTGCCAGCAGCTTCCGGGGGTACTCTGGGGCCAACGTCCTGACTTTC. The genes are TRBV5-6 and TRBJ2-6, with a possible D match to TRBD2 (6 bases). The CDR3 runs 16 residues. Trimming removed 2 bases at V and 0 bases at J, with 9 bases between. Germline V gene lookup returns CDR1 SGHDT and CDR2 YYEEEE.

The rearrangement links TRBV27 to TRBJ1-4; D is ambiguous. V lost 5 bases and J 0 bases, leaving 10 bases between the germline ends. The length of the CDR3 is 15 residues. Germline V lookup: CDR1 MNHEY, CDR2 SMNVEV (reference sequence). CDR3 DNA: TGTGCCAGCAGTACCGGGAGATCAACTAATGAAAAACTGTTTTTT. Translation gives CASSTGRSTNEKLFF. The full variable domain, in which reference TRBV27 and TRBJ1-4 provide the parts outside the CDR3, is EAQVTQNPRYLITVTGKKLTVTCSQNMNHEYMSWYRQDPGLGLRQIYYSMNVEVTDKGDVPEGYKVSRKEKRNFPLILESPSPNQTSLYFCASSTGRSTNEKLFFGSGTQLSVL.

This chain uses TRBV3-1 (or the pseudogene TRBV3-2) with TRBJ2-6, with D maybe TRBD2 (5 bases). V gave up 0 bases and J gave up 3 bases, with 15 bases separating them. Germline CDR1 LGHDT, CDR2 YNNKEL (reference sequence). The CDR3 length is 18 residues. The CDR3 sequence is CASSQDSFAGYGANVLTF. The CDR3 DNA follows: TGTGCCAGCAGCCAAGATTCGTTTGCGGGCTATGGGGCCAACGTCCTGACTTTC.

This chain connects TRBV7-8 to TRBJ2-7; 9 nucleotides match TRBD1. With 7 bases clipped from V and 1 base from J, the junction kept 8 bases outside the gene matches. From germline, CDR1 is SGHVS and CDR2 FQNEAQ. The CDR3 consists of 15 residues. The CDR3 is CASTTGTGPSYEQYF. CDR3 DNA sequence: TGTGCCAGCACAACCGGGACAGGGCCATCCTACGAGCAGTACTTC.

J is TRBJ1-2 and V is TRBV24-1; D is uncertain. Trimming removed 4 bases from V and 8 bases from J, with 7 bases in between. The CDR3 covers 11 residues. Germline V lookup: CDR1 KGHDR, CDR2 SFDVKD. Here the CDR3 reads CATSDRRGYTF. The CDR3 nucleotides read TGTGCCACCAGTGACCGGAGGGGCTACACCTTC.

The chain links TRBV7-2 to TRBJ2-7, with D perhaps matching TRBD1 (5 bases). V was pared by 4 bases and J by 0 bases, with 13 bases between. The CDR3 is 15 residues long. Germline lookup yields CDR1 SGHTA and CDR2 FQGNSA. CDR3 sequence (DNA): TGTGCCAGCAGCTCGACAGAACTGGTCTCCTACGAGCAGTACTTC. The encoded protein is CASSSTELVSYEQYF.

This chain uses TRBV5-1 with TRBJ2-5; 9 bases align to TRBD2. This CDR3 has 16 residues. The V and J ends lost 4 bases and 1 base, in that order; junction bases with no gene match: 8. Per the germline V gene, CDR1 is SGHRS and CDR2 is YFSETQ. Written as DNA, the CDR3 is TGCGCCAGCAGCCCCGGGACTAGCTTTTCCCAAGAGACCCAGTACTTC. Translating it yields CASSPGTSFSQETQYF.

This chain uses TRBV11-2 with TRBJ2-7; 12 bases match TRBD1. Looked up from germline, CDR1 is SGHAT and CDR2 is FQNNGV. The CDR3 has 14 residues. J was trimmed by 4 bases and V by 3 bases; bases with no gene match: 1. For the CDR3, the DNA is TGTGCCAGCAGCTTGGGACAGGGGGCGTACGAGCAGTACTTC. This sequence encodes CASSLGQGAYEQYF.

The V and J genes are TRBV5-1 and TRBJ1-1, with a possible D match to TRBD1 (5 bases). The V end was cut by 4 bases, the J end by 6 bases, with 22 bases between. Germline V lookup: CDR1 SGHRS, CDR2 YFSETQ. The CDR3 has 16 residues. Here the CDR3 DNA reads TGCGCCAGCAGCGTGGGACCGCCCGCAACTCGGGCTGAAGCTTTCTTT. Residues: CASSVGPPATRAEAFF.

The chain has TRBV6-5 and TRBJ2-7; 9 bases are shared with TRBD1. Germline CDR1 and CDR2: MNHEY and SVGAGI. The CDR3 loop spans 15 amino acids. The ends lost 3 bases at V and 7 bases at J; junction bases unmatched: 10. The CDR3 here is CASSYPGQGVLEQYF. The CDR3 nucleotides are TGTGCCAGCAGTTATCCGGGACAGGGTGTCCTAGAGCAGTACTTC.

This chain links TRBV3-1 (or the pseudogene TRBV3-2) with TRBJ2-4; 7 nucleotides agree with TRBD2. CDR1 LGHDT and CDR2 YNNKEL come from the germline V gene (reference sequence). V was clipped by 1 base and J by 8 bases; unmatched bases: 11. The CDR3 totals 16 residues. The CDR3 reads CASSQGMRTSADIQYF. The CDR3 nucleotides are TGTGCCAGCAGCCAAGGGATGCGGACTAGTGCAGACATTCAGTACTTC.

Comments on this clone: A read error may produce the germline difference seen at one junction end. The chain couples TRBV7-7 to TRBJ2-1; 8 nucleotides line up with TRBD2. Germline CDR1 and CDR2: SSHAT and FNYEAQ (reference sequence). This CDR3 contains 15 residues. The DNA for the CDR3 is TGTGCTAGCAGCTTAGAAGCGGGGGCCTACAATGAGCAGTTCTTC. Translated: CASSLEAGAYNEQFF.

This rearrangement joins TRBV5-1 to TRBJ2-7, with TRBD2 matching 11 bases. Germline V gene data show CDR1 as SGHRS and CDR2 as YFSETQ. This CDR3 has 15 residues. V gave up 0 bases and J gave up 1 base; unmatched junction bases: 0. The CDR3 here is CASSLASGRSYEQYF. The DNA for the CDR3 is TGCGCCAGCAGCTTGGCTAGCGGGAGGTCCTACGAGCAGTACTTC.

V and J are TRBV2 and TRBJ1-2; 7 nucleotides align to TRBD1. V trimming: 5 bases; J trimming: 6 bases; junction bases outside the gene matches: 3. From germline, CDR1 is SNHLY and CDR2 FYNNEI. The CDR3 is 12 amino acids. CDR3 amino acids: CASSLQGDGYTF. The DNA for the CDR3 is TGTGCCAGCAGTCTCCAGGGGGATGGCTACACCTTC.